One and the same sample provided the 32 T cell receptor beta chains below, sequenced in a study of blood T cells in healthy people across ages. Combining a sample-barcoded 5' primer with a J-beta primer mix, a second PCR ran for 7 to 11 cycles. Each CDR3 protein gets one entry after TCRdb re-called the 5' RACE reads with MiXCR. The sample comprises about 690,000 distinct CDR3 sequences, around 43% of which are singletons, and about 32% rests with the top ten. Sequenced: blood. The receptors here all came from a man aged 80 or over in good health.

The chain has TRBV7-2 and TRBJ2-7; 7 nucleotides align to TRBD1. The J segment lost 7 bases and the V segment lost 5 bases, leaving 11 bases of the junction unmatched. This CDR3 is 14 amino acids long. In germline, CDR1 is SGHTA, CDR2 FQGNSA. CDR3 protein: CASSQGTVSKEQYF. CDR3 nucleotides: TGTGCCAGCAGCCAAGGGACAGTCTCGAAAGAGCAGTACTTC.

The sample holds a few counts of this clonotype. The rearrangement links TRBV6-2 or TRBV6-3 to TRBJ2-7; D is unresolved. With 5 bases removed from V and 0 bases from J, the gap between germline ends came to 14 bases. Germline V gene sequence: CDR1 MNHEY, CDR2 SVGEGT. The CDR3 totals 15 residues. The chain's CDR3 is CASSLSSWSSYEQYF. The CDR3 nucleotides read TGTGCCAGCAGTCTGTCGAGCTGGAGCTCCTACGAGCAGTACTTC.

The CDR3 protein is CASSQAVLASEQFF. The DNA of the CDR3 is TGTGCCAGCAGCCAAGCGGTCCTAGCAAGTGAGCAGTTCTTC. The V call is TRBV3-1, the J call TRBJ2-1; tentative D call: TRBD2 (5 bases). Germline CDR1 reads LGHDT; CDR2 reads YNNKEL (reference sequence). The CDR3 extends over 14 amino acids. V lost 1 base and J lost 9, with 13 bases in between.

The chain joins TRBV29-1 to TRBJ1-2, with D possibly TRBD1 on 5 matching bases. The CDR3 length is 15 residues. V lost 5 bases and J lost 0, with 16 bases in between. Germline CDR1 is SQVTM and CDR2 is ANQGSEA. The CDR3 region is CSVMDTNYTNYGYTF. In DNA form, the CDR3 reads TGCAGCGTTATGGACACCAACTACACTAACTATGGCTACACCTTC.

Of note for this clonotype: One end of the junction varies from germline; a read error may be responsible. CDR3 region: CASSPFYGDSISSRANVLTF. The CDR3 coding sequence is TGTGCCAGCAGTCCGTTCTACGGGGACAGCATTTCCTCTCGGGCCAACGTCCTGACTTTC. This chain joins TRBV27 and TRBJ2-6, with 7 bases aligning to TRBD1. The V gene's germline CDR1 is MNHEY and CDR2 SMNVEV (reference sequence). This CDR3 spans 20 amino acids.

DNA for the CDR3: TGTGCCAGCAGCTTTCGGACTAGCCGAACAAACACAGATACGCAGTATTTT. It encodes CASSFRTSRTNTDTQYF. The rearrangement joins TRBV7-8 to TRBJ2-3; 8 bases align to TRBD2. Germline V lookup: CDR1 SGHVS, CDR2 FQNEAQ. With V trimmed by 3 bases and J by 2 bases, 10 bases remained unmatched. This CDR3 is built from 17 residues.

This clonotype has only a few counts. The gene calls are TRBV4-1 and TRBJ2-1, with D uncertain. The V gene lost 1 base and the J gene lost 8 bases, with 12 bases spanning the gap. CDR1 is MGHRA, CDR2 YSYEKL, per germline. The CDR3 contains 14 residues. In nucleotides, the CDR3 is TGCGCCAGCAGCCAAGTTCAGTTGGGGTATGAGCAGTTCTTC. Translating it yields CASSQVQLGYEQFF.

This clonotype occurred many times. The chain employs TRBV5-1 and TRBJ1-1; the match to TRBD1 covers 7 bases. Looked up from germline, CDR1 is SGHRS and CDR2 is YFSETQ. Unmatched junction bases numbered 10, after V lost 3 bases and J lost 5 bases. The CDR3 is 15 amino acids. The DNA for the CDR3 is TGCGCCAGCAGCTCGACAGGGTCTGGTATTACTGAAGCTTTCTTT. Translating it yields CASSSTGSGITEAFF.

This rearrangement joins TRBV2 to TRBJ1-5; possible D gene TRBD1, 5 bases. This CDR3 is built from 15 residues. V was trimmed by 6 bases and J by 3 bases, leaving 15 bases between them. In germline, CDR1 is SNHLY, CDR2 FYNNEI. The CDR3 DNA sequence: TGTGCCAGCAGCCAGGAAAGGGGCAACAATCAGCCCCAGCATTTT. This sequence encodes CASSQERGNNQPQHF.

This clonotype was seen a few times. The chain combines TRBV7-2 with TRBJ1-2; possibly TRBD1 for D (5 bases). This CDR3 has 16 residues. With 5 bases removed from V and 5 bases from J, the gap between germline ends came to 21 bases. From germline, CDR1 is SGHTA and CDR2 FQGNSA. CDR3 sequence: CASSVNSGRTVYGYTF. The CDR3 DNA sequence: TGTGCCAGCAGCGTCAATTCGGGGCGGACTGTTTATGGCTACACCTTC.

This chain connects TRBV12-3 or TRBV12-4 to TRBJ1-1; 10 bases match TRBD1. Trimming cost V 5 bases and J 4 bases; bases outside gene matches: 7. This CDR3 region has 15 residues. The CDR3 sequence is CASSPQGQGTTEAFF. The CDR3 region has the DNA TGTGCCAGCAGTCCACAGGGACAGGGGACCACTGAAGCTTTCTTT.

The chain recombines TRBV20-1 with TRBJ1-2; D is ambiguous. CDR3 length: 14 residues. Germline V gene lookup returns CDR1 DFQATT and CDR2 SNEGSKA (reference sequence). Trimming left V 0 bases short and J 5 bases short, with 13 bases between. CDR3: CSAREGGRGYGYTF. The CDR3 coding sequence is TGCAGTGCTAGAGAGGGTGGCCGGGGTTATGGCTACACCTTC.

The chain carries TRBV6-2 or TRBV6-3 and TRBJ2-5; D gene uncertain. V was cut by 5 bases and J by 5 bases, with 9 bases left in between. Germline lookup yields CDR1 MNHEY and CDR2 SVGEGT. The CDR3 runs to 12 residues. The CDR3 region is CASSEPVETQYF. DNA for the CDR3: TGTGCCAGCAGTGAACCTGTGGAGACCCAGTACTTC.

About this clonotype: Given a much more abundant clone one base away, this may be a read error. This chain uses TRBV20-1 with TRBJ2-1; D may be TRBD1 (6 bases). The J call may be faulty, since TRBJ2-7 better matches the DNA end. Germline lookup yields CDR1 DFQATT and CDR2 SNEGSKA (reference sequence). The CDR3 length is 10 residues. CDR3 coding DNA: TGCAGTACTGGACAGCACGAGCAGTACTTC. Amino acids: CSTGQHEQYF.

This clonotype has only a few counts. V gene TRBV14 combines with J gene TRBJ2-1; D may be TRBD1 or TRBD2 (5 bases each). Germline V gene lookup returns CDR1 SGHDN and CDR2 FVKESK. V dropped 5 bases and J dropped 12 bases, with 14 bases sitting between them. The CDR3 has 12 residues. The CDR3 reads CASSVHSGGQFF. In DNA form, the CDR3 reads TGTGCCAGCAGCGTACACAGTGGGGGGCAGTTCTTC.

The chain is built from TRBV20-1 and TRBJ2-5; D is unclear. CDR3 length equals 13 residues. The V end was cut by 1 base, the J end by 2 bases, with 8 bases between. Germline CDR1 is DFQATT and CDR2 is SNEGSKA (reference sequence). The CDR3 nucleotides read TGCAGTGCTAGAGCGCTAACTCAAGAGACCCAGTACTTC. It is translated as CSARALTQETQYF.

V gene TRBV28 combines with J gene TRBJ2-1, with 8 positions matching TRBD2. Trimming cost V 7 bases and J 10 bases; bases outside gene matches: 12. The CDR3 length is 14 residues. Per germline, CDR1 MDHEN and CDR2 SYDVKM. Here the CDR3 reads CASIASGGAWEQFF. For the CDR3, the DNA is TGTGCCAGCATCGCCTCGGGGGGGGCTTGGGAGCAGTTCTTC. The full variable domain, in which reference TRBV28 and TRBJ2-1 provide the parts outside the CDR3, is DVKVTQSSRYLVKRTGEKVFLECVQDMDHENMFWYRQDPGLGLRLIYFSYDVKMKEKGDIPEGYSVSREKKERFSLILESASTNQTSMYLCASIASGGAWEQFFGPGTRLTVL.

This sequence joins TRBV28 and TRBJ2-7; D is possibly TRBD1 (6 bases). The germline CDR1 and CDR2 sequences are MDHEN and SYDVKM. Trimming stripped 6 bases from V and 4 bases from J, with 16 bases between. The CDR3 has 14 residues. The CDR3, as DNA: TGTGCCAGCAGCACGATCGGGACAAGATACGAGCAGTACTTC. This sequence encodes CASSTIGTRYEQYF.

This rearrangement joins TRBV4-3 to TRBJ2-1; D might be TRBD1 (5 bases). The germline V gene encodes CDR1 LGHNA and CDR2 YSLEER. CDR3 length equals 15 residues. The V end was cut by 1 base, the J end by 10 bases, with 17 bases between. The CDR3 region has the DNA TGCGCCAGCAGCCAAGGACAGATTGGTCGGAAGGAGCAGTTCTTC. Protein: CASSQGQIGRKEQFF.

This chain connects TRBV19 to TRBJ2-1; 14 bases are a match to TRBD2. V was clipped by 5 bases and J by 5 bases; unmatched bases: 8. This CDR3 is 17 amino acids long. CDR1 and CDR2 (germline): LNHDA, SQIVND (reference sequence). The CDR3 protein is CASSSGLAGDFNNEQFF. CDR3 in DNA: TGTGCCAGTAGTTCGGGACTAGCGGGAGATTTTAACAATGAGCAGTTCTTC.

This clonotype showed up many times. This chain's CDR3 is CASSEQGARGYTF. Here the CDR3 DNA reads TGTGCCAGCAGTGAGCAGGGGGCGCGTGGCTACACCTTC. The chain joins TRBV6-1 to TRBJ1-2; TRBD1 aligns across 8 bases. Germline trimming cut 3 bases from V and 7 bases from J; bases unmatched to any gene: 4. The CDR3 extends over 13 amino acids. Germline V gives CDR1 MNHNS, CDR2 SASEGT.

V is TRBV7-2 and J is TRBJ2-7, with D perhaps TRBD1 or TRBD2 (5 bases each). Germline CDR1 and CDR2: SGHTA and FQGNSA. V lost 1 base and J lost 2, with 12 bases in between. The CDR3 is 15 amino acids. CDR3: CASSLEKQGPYEQYF. The DNA for the CDR3 is TGTGCCAGCAGCTTAGAAAAGCAGGGACCCTACGAGCAGTACTTC.

This chain connects TRBV7-9 to TRBJ2-7, with D tentatively TRBD2 (7 bases). Trimming left V 7 bases short and J 6 bases short, with 22 bases between. The CDR3 is 15 residues long. Germline V CDR1 and CDR2: SEHNR, FQNEAQ (reference sequence). The CDR3 here is CASTGSGGSLREQYF. The DNA of the CDR3 is TGTGCCAGCACAGGGTCGGGGGGCTCCCTACGCGAGCAGTACTTC.

The chain is built from TRBV4-3 and TRBJ2-7, with D possibly TRBD1 on 5 matching bases. CDR1 and CDR2 (germline): LGHNA, YSLEER. The V end lost 3 bases, the J end lost 6 bases, and 12 bases lay between the germline ends. The CDR3 totals 13 residues. The CDR3 sequence is CASSHQTATEQYF. In DNA, the CDR3 is TGCGCCAGCAGCCATCAGACAGCTACCGAGCAGTACTTC.

The chain has TRBV6-5 and TRBJ1-2; unclear D gene. With 7 bases removed from V and 4 bases from J, the gap between germline ends came to 7 bases. Germline CDR1 and CDR2: MNHEY and SVGAGI. This CDR3 region has 11 residues. Here the CDR3 DNA reads TGTGCCAGCATTGACGGCTATGGCTACACCTTC. Its translation: CASIDGYGYTF.

This clonotype was counted many times. The chain links TRBV6-2 or TRBV6-3 to TRBJ2-1, with 11 bases identical to TRBD2. J lost 12 bases, V lost 1 base, and 5 bases had no gene match. The CDR3 runs to 14 residues. Germline values: CDR1 MNHEY, CDR2 SVGEGT. CDR3: CASSYLLAGDTQFF. The CDR3 nucleotides are TGTGCCAGCAGTTACTTACTAGCGGGAGATACGCAGTTCTTC.

The rearrangement links TRBV4-1 to TRBJ2-6; 8 positions agree with TRBD1. The CDR3 runs 19 residues. The trim removed 1 base at V and 0 bases at J, leaving 8 bases unmatched. The V gene's germline CDR1 is MGHRA and CDR2 YSYEKL. The CDR3 DNA is TGCGCCAGCAGCCAAGGCCCCGGGACAGGAAGCTCTGGGGCCAACGTCCTGACTTTC. Amino acids: CASSQGPGTGSSGANVLTF.

This clonotype was observed at least ten times. The CDR3, as DNA: TGTGCCAGCAGCTTGGCGGGGCTGCCTGAGCAGTACTTC. It encodes CASSLAGLPEQYF. This chain joins TRBV5-5 and TRBJ2-7; possibly TRBD1 or TRBD2 for D (5 bases each). V shed 0 bases and J shed 7 bases, with 11 bases lying between them. In germline, CDR1 is SGHKS, CDR2 YYEKEE (reference sequence). The CDR3 extends over 13 amino acids. The full variable domain, with the rest looked up from reference TRBV5-5 and TRBJ2-7, is DAGVTQSPTHLIKTRGQQVTLRCSPISGHKSVSWYQQVLGQGPQFIFQYYEKEERGRGNFPDRFSARQFPNYSSELNVNALLLGDSALYLCASSLAGLPEQYFGPGTRLTVT.

This clonotype turned up a few times. This chain connects TRBV5-1 to TRBJ2-1; the match to TRBD2 covers 7 bases. Germline V gene data show CDR1 as SGHRS and CDR2 as YFSETQ. This CDR3 spans 15 amino acids. Germline trimming cut 1 base from V and 1 base from J; bases unmatched to any gene: 2. The CDR3 spells CASSLLAESYNEQFF. The CDR3 DNA reads TGCGCCAGCAGCTTGCTAGCGGAGTCCTACAATGAGCAGTTCTTC.

In this sample, this clonotype turned up a few times. The rearrangement joins TRBV12-3 or TRBV12-4 to TRBJ2-1; TRBD2 is a possible D gene (6 bases). This CDR3 is 15 amino acids long. Trimming stripped 6 bases from V and 1 base from J, with 13 bases between. As DNA, the CDR3 is TGTGCCAGCAGCTTGCGCGGGACTTCCTACAATGAGCAGTTCTTC. It is translated as CASSLRGTSYNEQFF.

This clonotype was detected a few times. V gene TRBV7-2 combines with J gene TRBJ2-2; D possibly uses TRBD1 or TRBD2 (5 bases each). V lost 2 bases to trimming and J lost 5 bases, with 15 bases between them. The CDR3 runs 16 residues. Germline V gene sequence: CDR1 SGHTA, CDR2 FQGNSA. CDR3 region: CASSLRAGASTGELFF. In DNA, the CDR3 is TGTGCCAGCAGCTTACGAGCCGGGGCGAGTACCGGGGAGCTGTTTTTT.

V usage is TRBV11-2 and J usage is TRBJ2-1; D possibly corresponds to TRBD1 (6 bases). The germline V gene encodes CDR1 SGHAT and CDR2 FQNNGV. Trimming cost V 3 bases and J 8 bases, with 17 bases left between them. The CDR3 has 15 residues. The CDR3 region is CASSLGATQSDEQFF. CDR3 coding DNA: TGTGCCAGCAGCTTGGGGGCCACCCAGTCCGATGAGCAGTTCTTC.